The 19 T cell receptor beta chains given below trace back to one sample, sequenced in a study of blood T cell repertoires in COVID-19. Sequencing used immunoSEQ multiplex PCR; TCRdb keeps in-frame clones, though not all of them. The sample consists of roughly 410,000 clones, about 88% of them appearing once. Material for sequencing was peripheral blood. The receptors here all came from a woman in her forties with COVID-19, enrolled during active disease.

CDR3 protein: CASSMGFGGEAFF. The CDR3 bases are TGTGCCAGTAGTATGGGCTTCGGGGGTGAAGCTTTCTTT. The chain combines TRBV19 with TRBJ1-1, with D possibly matching TRBD1 (5 bases). The CDR3 sequence is 13 residues long. V lost 3 bases and J lost 7, with 12 bases in between. Germline assignment: CDR1 LNHDA and CDR2 SQIVND (reference sequence).

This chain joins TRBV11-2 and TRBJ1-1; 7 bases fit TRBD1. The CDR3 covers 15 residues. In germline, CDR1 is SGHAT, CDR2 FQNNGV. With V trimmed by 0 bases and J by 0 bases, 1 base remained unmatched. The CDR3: CASSLEGQMNTEAFF. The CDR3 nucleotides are TGTGCCAGCAGCTTAGAGGGACAGATGAACACTGAAGCTTTCTTT.

DNA for the CDR3: TGTGCCAGTAGTGGCCGGACAGTCCGGAACACTGAAGCTTTCTTT. As protein: CASSGRTVRNTEAFF. The chain employs TRBV19 and TRBJ1-1; maybe TRBD1 (6 bases). This CDR3 has 15 residues. The V end lost 5 bases, the J end lost 1 base, and 14 bases lay between the germline ends. The germline CDR1 and CDR2 sequences are LNHDA and SQIVND (reference sequence).

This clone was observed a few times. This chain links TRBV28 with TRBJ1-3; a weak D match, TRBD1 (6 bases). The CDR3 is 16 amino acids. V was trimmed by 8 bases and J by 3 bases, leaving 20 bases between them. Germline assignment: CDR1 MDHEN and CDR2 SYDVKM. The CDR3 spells CASGKQGAHNGNTIYF. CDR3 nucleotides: TGTGCCAGCGGGAAACAGGGCGCGCACAATGGAAACACCATATATTTT.

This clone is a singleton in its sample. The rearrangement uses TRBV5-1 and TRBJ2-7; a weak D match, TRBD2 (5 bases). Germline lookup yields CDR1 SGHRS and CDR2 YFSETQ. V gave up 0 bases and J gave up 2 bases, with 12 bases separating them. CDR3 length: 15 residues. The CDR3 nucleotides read TGCGCCAGCAGCTTGGGGGGAGAGTTAGCCTACGAGCAGTACTTC. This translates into CASSLGGELAYEQYF.

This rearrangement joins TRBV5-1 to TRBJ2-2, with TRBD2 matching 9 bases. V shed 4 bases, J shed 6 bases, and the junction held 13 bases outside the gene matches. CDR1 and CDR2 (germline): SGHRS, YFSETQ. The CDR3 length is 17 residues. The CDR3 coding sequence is TGCGCCAGCAGCGTCTATTTAGCGGGGGACGGGGCCGGGGAGCTGTTTTTT. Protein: CASSVYLAGDGAGELFF.

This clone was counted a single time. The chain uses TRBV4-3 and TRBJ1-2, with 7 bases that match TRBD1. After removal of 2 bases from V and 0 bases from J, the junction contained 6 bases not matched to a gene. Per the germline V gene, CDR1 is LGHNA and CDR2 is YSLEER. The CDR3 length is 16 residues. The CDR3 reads CASSQLAGQTNYGYTF. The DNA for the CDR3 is TGCGCCAGCAGCCAACTTGCGGGACAGACTAACTATGGCTACACCTTC.

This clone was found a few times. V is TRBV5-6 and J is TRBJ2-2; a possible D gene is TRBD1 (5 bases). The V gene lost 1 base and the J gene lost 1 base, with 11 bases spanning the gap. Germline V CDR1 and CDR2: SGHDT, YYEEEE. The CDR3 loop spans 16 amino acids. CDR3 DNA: TGTGCCAGCAGCTTGAGCAGGGATCAGAACACCGGGGAGCTGTTTTTT. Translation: CASSLSRDQNTGELFF.

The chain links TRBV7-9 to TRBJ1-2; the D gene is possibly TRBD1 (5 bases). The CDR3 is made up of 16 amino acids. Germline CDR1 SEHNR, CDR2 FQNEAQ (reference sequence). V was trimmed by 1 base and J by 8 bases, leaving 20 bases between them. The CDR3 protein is CASSLETGGGLAGYTF. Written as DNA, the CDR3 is TGTGCCAGCAGCTTAGAAACCGGGGGAGGTCTCGCCGGCTACACCTTC.

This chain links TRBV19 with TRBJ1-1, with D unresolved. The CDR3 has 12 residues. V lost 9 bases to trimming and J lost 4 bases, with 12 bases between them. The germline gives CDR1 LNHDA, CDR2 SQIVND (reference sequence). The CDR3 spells CASVFGLTEAFF. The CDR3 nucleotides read TGTGCCAGCGTCTTTGGGCTCACTGAAGCTTTCTTT.

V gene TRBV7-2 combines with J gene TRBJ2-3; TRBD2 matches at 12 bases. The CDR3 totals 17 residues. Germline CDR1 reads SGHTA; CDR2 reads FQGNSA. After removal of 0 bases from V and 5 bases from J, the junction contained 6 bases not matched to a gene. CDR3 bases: TGTGCCAGCAGCTTAGCTCCTAGCGGGAGGGTTCTAGATACGCAGTATTTT. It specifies CASSLAPSGRVLDTQYF.

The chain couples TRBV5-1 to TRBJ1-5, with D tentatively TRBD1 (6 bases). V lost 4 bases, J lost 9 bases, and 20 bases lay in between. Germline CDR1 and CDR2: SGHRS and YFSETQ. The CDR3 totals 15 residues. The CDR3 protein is CASSLNTGTQSPQHF. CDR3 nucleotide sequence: TGCGCCAGCAGCCTTAATACCGGGACACAATCGCCCCAGCATTTT.

The CDR3, as DNA: TGTGCCTGGGGGGAGGGCCGACACAATCAGCCCCAGCATTTT. Translation gives CAWGEGRHNQPQHF. V is TRBV30 and J is TRBJ1-5, with D unresolved. The germline gives CDR1 GTSNPN, CDR2 SVGIG (reference sequence). Trimming cost V 5 bases and J 3 bases, with 14 bases left between them. This CDR3 has 14 residues. Based on the CDR3 plus reference TRBV30 and TRBJ1-5, the full variable domain is SQTIHQWPATLVQPVGSPLSLECTVEGTSNPNLYWYRQAAGRGLQLLFYSVGIGQISSEVPQNLSASRPQDRQFILSSKKLLLSDSGFYLCAWGEGRHNQPQHFGDGTRLSIL.

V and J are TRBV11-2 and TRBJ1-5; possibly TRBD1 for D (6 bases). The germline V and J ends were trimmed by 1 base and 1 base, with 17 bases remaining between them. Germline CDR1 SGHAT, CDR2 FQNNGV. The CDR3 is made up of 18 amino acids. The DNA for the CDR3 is TGTGCCAGCAGCTTAGGAGGCCCCACAGGGCCGAGCAATCAGCCCCAGCATTTT. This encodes CASSLGGPTGPSNQPQHF.

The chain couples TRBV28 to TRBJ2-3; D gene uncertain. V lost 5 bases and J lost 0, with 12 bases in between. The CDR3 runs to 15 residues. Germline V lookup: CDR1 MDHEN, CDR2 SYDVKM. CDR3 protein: CASSRGATSTDTQYF. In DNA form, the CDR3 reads TGTGCCAGCAGTCGAGGAGCAACTAGCACAGATACGCAGTATTTT.

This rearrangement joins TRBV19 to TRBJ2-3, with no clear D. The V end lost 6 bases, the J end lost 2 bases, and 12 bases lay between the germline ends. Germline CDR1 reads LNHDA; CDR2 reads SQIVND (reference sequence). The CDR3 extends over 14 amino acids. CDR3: CASRTLLTTDTQYF. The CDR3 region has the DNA TGTGCCAGTAGGACACTTCTCACCACAGATACGCAGTATTTT.

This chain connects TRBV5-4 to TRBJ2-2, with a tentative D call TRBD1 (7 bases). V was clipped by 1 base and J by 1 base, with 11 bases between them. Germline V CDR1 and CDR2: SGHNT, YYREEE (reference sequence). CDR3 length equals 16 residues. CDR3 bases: TGTGCCAGCAGCTTGCGACAGGGAGGGAACACCGGGGAGCTGTTTTTT. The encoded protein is CASSLRQGGNTGELFF.

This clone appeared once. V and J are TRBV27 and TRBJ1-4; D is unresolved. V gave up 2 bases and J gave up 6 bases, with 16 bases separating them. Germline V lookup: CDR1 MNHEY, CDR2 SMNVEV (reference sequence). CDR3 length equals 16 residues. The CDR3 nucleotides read TGTGCCAGCAGTTTAGGAGGGCTGCTATCGGATGAAAAACTGTTTTTT. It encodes CASSLGGLLSDEKLFF.

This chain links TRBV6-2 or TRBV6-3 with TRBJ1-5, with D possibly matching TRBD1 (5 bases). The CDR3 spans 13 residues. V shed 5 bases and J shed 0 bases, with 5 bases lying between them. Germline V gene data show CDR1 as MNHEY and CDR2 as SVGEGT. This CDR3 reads CASSDSSNQPQHF. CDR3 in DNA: TGTGCCAGCAGTGACAGTAGCAATCAGCCCCAGCATTTT.